Sequencing of this TCR beta chain was carried out in a study of blood T cells in healthy people across ages. A second PCR of 7 to 11 cycles used a sample-barcoded 5' primer and a J-beta primer mix. TCRdb passed the 5' RACE reads through MiXCR, listing each CDR3 protein once. The sample has approximately 800,000 distinct CDR3 sequences; roughly 50% are singletons. Investigators took about 9.1 milliliters of peripheral blood from every donor. CDR1 is SQVTM and CDR2 is ANQGSEA in the germline V gene. The CDR3 contains 14 residues. The material sequenced was blood. The sequence came from an elderly man in good health. This rearrangement joins TRBV29-1 to TRBJ2-7; D is perhaps TRBD1 (5 bases). The J call is in doubt because the DNA end fits TRBJ2-5 better. The CDR3 region is CSVNFRALQETQYF. The CDR3 DNA reads as TGCAGCGTTAACTTCAGGGCTCTCCAAGAGACCCAGTACTTC.